This TCR beta chain was documented in a study of Graves' ophthalmopathy and Graves' hyperthyroidism. Overall study context: Peripheral blood sampling preceded any treatment and occurred at initial diagnosis. Findings and caveats of the study: The model forecast ophthalmopathy progression, reaching roughly 70% sensitivity and about 75% specificity. Blood repertoires reportedly contained most expanded thyroid clonotypes above 0.001 frequency.

RNA transcripts yielded amplified TCR beta CDR3 regions. First-round RT-PCR with HTBI primers preceded a second-round multiplex PCR. TCRdb itself ran the multiplex PCR reads through MiXCR, one entry per CDR3 protein. The data contain 600,000 to 950,000 distinct CDR3 sequences, 40% of them singletons. Notes on this clonotype: The antigen is undetermined.

Per the germline V gene, CDR1 is MGHDK and CDR2 is SYGVNS. The CDR3 contains 13 residues. The germline V and J ends were trimmed by 11 bases and 4 bases, with 17 bases remaining between them. The specimen was peripheral blood. This chain connects TRBV25-1 to TRBJ1-2; D remains ambiguous. The TCR originated in an adult man with Graves' ophthalmopathy. The CDR3 protein is CASLFRMLYGYTF. Written as DNA, the CDR3 is TGTGCCTCGTTATTTCGGATGCTCTATGGCTACACCTTC.